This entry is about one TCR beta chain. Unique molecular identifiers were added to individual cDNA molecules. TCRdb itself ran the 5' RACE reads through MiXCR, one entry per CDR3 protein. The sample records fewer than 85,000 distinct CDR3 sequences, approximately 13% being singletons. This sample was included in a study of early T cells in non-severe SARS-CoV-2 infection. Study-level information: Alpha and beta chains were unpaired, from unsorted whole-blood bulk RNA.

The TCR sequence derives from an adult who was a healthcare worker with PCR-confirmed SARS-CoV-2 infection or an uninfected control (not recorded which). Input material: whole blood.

CDR3 region: CASSPGIVGEQFF. In DNA form, the CDR3 reads TGTGCCAGCAGTCCCGGGATCGTTGGGGAGCAGTTCTTC. The V gene is TRBV6-6, the J gene TRBJ2-1; a possible D gene is TRBD2 (5 bases). Germline-derived CDR1 and CDR2 are MNHNY and SVGAGI (reference sequence). CDR3 size: 13 residues. Trimming took 5 bases from V and 10 from J, leaving 15 bases between them.